This TCR beta chain is from a study of blood T cell repertoires in COVID-19. As for the study in general: T cells, B-cell-depleted T cells, or PBMCs supplied cDNA or gDNA.

In the original analysis: Estimated nucleated cell counts came from reference gene primer amplification. Libraries were prepared by immunoSEQ multiplex PCR; TCRdb keeps only in-frame clonotypes and omits some of them. V and J calls and clone size are those listed in that table; D and trimming were worked out from the DNA. Of under 200,000 clones listed, roughly 82% were seen once; the top ten hold under 6.5%. Cohorts were based on clinical histories the participants reported. The CDR3 spans 15 residues. Deletions cut 1 base from V and 0 bases from J, with 9 bases between. Germline assignment: CDR1 LGHNA and CDR2 YSLEER.

The TCR sequence derives from a woman in her fifties or sixties with acute COVID-19. Sequenced input: PBMCs or T cells enriched from blood (not recorded which). The V call is TRBV4-3, the J call TRBJ1-1; tentative D call: TRBD1 (5 bases). The CDR3 coding sequence is TGCGCCAGCAGCCAAGGGCGGACATTGAACACTGAAGCTTTCTTT. Encoded protein: CASSQGRTLNTEAFF.